This T cell receptor beta chain came from a study of PD-1 blockade in classical Hodgkin lymphoma. Study conclusions and caveats: Relapsed/refractory patients reportedly had lower baseline diversity than newly diagnosed patients.

Every patient experienced relapse after autologous stem cell transplantation, and brentuximab vedotin exposure varied. The V end was cut by 4 bases, the J end by 7 bases, with 13 bases between. The CDR3 length is 13 residues. The germline CDR1 and CDR2 sequences are MDHEN and SYDVKM. Clones were sequenced by immunoSEQ multiplex PCR, and TCRdb holds only the in-frame ones, with some missing. In the table there are around 91,000 clones, approximately 91% of which are singletons. About this clone: Its antigen is undetermined.

The sample consisted of peripheral blood mononuclear cells (PBMCs), taken at baseline. The chain combines TRBV28 with TRBJ1-1, with D possibly matching TRBD1 (5 bases). The clonotype was recovered from a human donor with classical Hodgkin lymphoma. CDR3: CASSSISTGEAFF. DNA of the CDR3: TGTGCCAGCAGTTCCATCTCCACAGGTGAAGCTTTCTTT.